This TCR beta chain was identified during a study of T cell responses to AZD1222 COVID-19 vaccine. The V end lost 0 bases, the J end lost 6 bases, and 8 bases lay between the germline ends. The CDR3 loop spans 12 amino acids. Germline V CDR1 and CDR2: GTSNPN, SVGIG (reference sequence). Sequencing used immunoSEQ multiplex PCR; TCRdb keeps in-frame clones, though not all of them. The repertoire has around 78,000 clones, around 87% of them found once; the top ten carry roughly 24%. This sequence originates from an adult in good health. Here the sequenced sample was peripheral blood, taken on day 0 of AZD1222 vaccination. The chain combines TRBV30 with TRBJ1-2, with unresolved D. The CDR3 spells CAWSVRPDGYTF. CDR3 nucleotides: TGTGCCTGGAGTGTACGCCCAGATGGCTACACCTTC. The variable domain in full, with the rest retrieved from reference TRBV30 and TRBJ1-2, is SQTIHQWPATLVQPVGSPLSLECTVEGTSNPNLYWYRQAAGRGLQLLFYSVGIGQISSEVPQNLSASRPQDRQFILSSKKLLLSDSGFYLCAWSVRPDGYTFGSGTRLTVV.